Each of the 15 T cell receptor beta chains below was sequenced from the same sample in a study of blood T cells in healthy people across ages. Using a J-beta primer mix together with a sample-barcoded 5' primer, a second PCR was run for roughly 6 to 12 cycles. Each CDR3 protein is one row after TCRdb ran MiXCR on the 5' RACE reads. Of around 1,700,000 distinct CDR3 sequences in the sample, under 30% were seen once. The source material was blood. These receptors all stem from a woman in her 30s in good health.

In this sample, this clonotype turned up a few times. This chain links TRBV29-1 with TRBJ2-1; 8 bases fit TRBD2. V was clipped by 6 bases and J by 6 bases; unmatched bases: 13. Per germline, CDR1 SQVTM and CDR2 ANQGSEA. This CDR3 comprises 15 residues. CDR3 sequence reads: CSVGLGTGGGNEQFF. CDR3 coding DNA: TGCAGCGTGGGGCTGGGGACCGGGGGGGGCAATGAGCAGTTCTTC.

This clonotype was counted only a few times. Sequence at one end of the junction differs from germline and may be a read error. The CDR3 DNA follows: TGTGCCGGCTCACCACCGCGGCGGACCTCCTACAATGAGCAGTTCTTC. Protein sequence: CAGSPPRRTSYNEQFF. The chain couples TRBV18 to TRBJ2-1; unclear D gene. This CDR3 is built from 16 residues. Germline CDR1 reads KGHSH; CDR2 reads LQKENI.

This chain joins TRBV10-3 and TRBJ2-3, with D perhaps TRBD2 (6 bases). The germline CDR1 and CDR2 sequences are ENHRY and SYGVKD. V was shortened by 11 bases and J by 1 base, with 19 bases between the two germline ends. The CDR3 consists of 15 residues. Here the CDR3 DNA reads TGTGCCCTTAAGACGGGGGTAGCGGGCACAGATACGCAGTATTTT. Translating gives CALKTGVAGTDTQYF.

This clonotype was seen more than once but under ten times. This chain links TRBV2 with TRBJ2-1; possibly TRBD1 for D (6 bases). V lost 4 bases and J 7 bases, leaving 11 bases between the germline ends. Germline V CDR1 and CDR2: SNHLY, FYNNEI. CDR3 length: 13 residues. CDR3 region: CASSAGDLNEQFF. CDR3 sequence (DNA): TGTGCCAGCAGTGCAGGGGATTTGAATGAGCAGTTCTTC. Combining the CDR3 with reference TRBV2 and TRBJ2-1 gives the whole variable domain EPEVTQTPSHQVTQMGQEVILRCVPISNHLYFYWYRQILGQKVEFLVSFYNNEISEKSEIFDDQFSVERPDGSNFTLKIRSTKLEDSAMYFCASSAGDLNEQFFGPGTRLTVL.

This clonotype has only a few counts. The V and J genes are TRBV7-2 and TRBJ1-1; no clear D. This CDR3 region has 14 residues. V was clipped by 5 bases and J by 11 bases, with 21 bases between them. CDR1 SGHTA and CDR2 FQGNSA come from the germline V gene. CDR3 protein: CASSAVTPPLWAFF. The CDR3 DNA sequence: TGTGCCAGCAGCGCCGTGACCCCCCCTTTATGGGCTTTCTTT.

A word on this clonotype: The junction departs from germline at one end; a sequencing error may be responsible. CDR3 region: CATEPGLDQPRHF. The CDR3 region has the DNA TGTGCCACCGAGCCGGGACTGGATCAGCCCCGGCATTTT. J is TRBJ1-5 and V is TRBV10-3; maybe TRBD1 (5 bases). This CDR3 is 13 amino acids long. Germline CDR1 and CDR2: ENHRY and SYGVKD.

This sequence joins TRBV20-1 and TRBJ2-2; TRBD2 aligns across 11 bases. Unmatched junction bases numbered 12, after V lost 1 base and J lost 8 bases. The CDR3 covers 17 residues. Germline V gene data show CDR1 as DFQATT and CDR2 as SNEGSKA (reference sequence). The CDR3 protein is CSARVTSGRGVRGELFF. DNA for the CDR3: TGCAGTGCTAGAGTTACTAGCGGGAGAGGTGTCAGGGGGGAGCTGTTTTTT.

The J gene is TRBJ2-1, the V gene TRBV20-1, with D possibly being TRBD1 (5 bases). Germline lookup yields CDR1 DFQATT and CDR2 SNEGSKA (reference sequence). V lost 4 bases and J 8 bases, leaving 18 bases between the germline ends. CDR3 length equals 14 residues. The CDR3 loop is CSAKGPGLAHEQFF. Written as DNA, the CDR3 is TGCAGTGCTAAAGGGCCAGGGTTAGCCCATGAGCAGTTCTTC.

The J gene is TRBJ1-5, the V gene TRBV4-1; D is perhaps TRBD1 (5 bases). Trimming cost V 0 bases and J 6 bases, with 12 bases left between them. Germline loops: CDR1 MGHRA, CDR2 YSYEKL. The CDR3 spans 15 residues. The CDR3 spells CASSQDDGAGQPQHF. DNA for the CDR3: TGCGCCAGCAGCCAAGATGACGGGGCGGGTCAGCCCCAGCATTTT.

The sample holds a few counts of this clonotype. This rearrangement joins TRBV6-5 to TRBJ2-3, with TRBD1 identical over 9 bases. In germline, CDR1 is MNHEY, CDR2 SVGAGI. This CDR3 spans 16 amino acids. V lost 5 bases to trimming and J lost 3 bases; unmatched junction nucleotides: 9. CDR3 sequence reads: CASSPSPGQGTDTQYF. DNA of the CDR3: TGTGCCAGCAGTCCCTCACCGGGACAGGGAACAGATACGCAGTATTTT.

This clonotype was seen only a few times. This chain connects TRBV12-3 or TRBV12-4 to TRBJ2-3, with D perhaps assigned TRBD1 or TRBD2 (5 bases each). Trimming removed 4 bases from V and 1 base from J, with 12 bases in between. CDR3 length: 15 residues. As DNA, the CDR3 is TGTGCCAGCAGTTCGTCCGGGGCTGGCACAGATACGCAGTATTTT. Protein sequence: CASSSSGAGTDTQYF.

This clonotype was counted many times. The chain uses TRBV4-3 and TRBJ1-2, with no clear D. This CDR3 is 14 amino acids long. Germline CDR1 and CDR2: LGHNA and YSLEER. V lost 5 bases to trimming and J lost 0 bases, with 10 bases between them. The CDR3 loop reads CASSERRTNYGYTF. CDR3 nucleotide sequence: TGCGCCAGCAGCGAGCGGAGGACTAACTATGGCTACACCTTC.

This clonotype was seen only a few times. The rearrangement links TRBV7-2 to TRBJ2-1; weak D call: TRBD1 (5 bases). Per germline, CDR1 SGHTA and CDR2 FQGNSA. The CDR3 sequence is 13 residues long. The ends were cut back, 4 bases at V and 7 bases at J, with 11 bases in the middle. The CDR3 nucleotides are TGTGCCAGCAGCTCAGGACAACTTAATGAGCAGTTCTTC. Its translation: CASSSGQLNEQFF.

This clonotype occurred many times. The J gene is TRBJ1-2, the V gene TRBV5-1; no reliable D call. Looked up from germline, CDR1 is SGHRS and CDR2 is YFSETQ. The CDR3 has 15 amino acids. Trimming removed 0 bases at V and 5 bases at J, with 14 bases between. The CDR3, as DNA: TGCGCCAGCAGCTTGGGACCAGGTACCGCTTATGGCTACACCTTC. Translating it yields CASSLGPGTAYGYTF.

This rearrangement joins TRBV20-1 to TRBJ2-5; 7 nucleotides align to TRBD1. V lost 5 bases and J lost 5; bases outside the gene matches: 11. The CDR3 is made up of 14 amino acids. Looked up from germline, CDR1 is DFQATT and CDR2 is SNEGSKA (reference sequence). The CDR3 region is CSAFTGAVRETQYF. Written as DNA, the CDR3 is TGCAGTGCTTTCACAGGGGCGGTTAGGGAGACCCAGTACTTC.